The rows below give T cell receptor beta chains drawn from one sample of a study of cytomegalovirus exposure and HLA in healthy donors. The table came from immunoSEQ multiplex PCR; TCRdb's copy has only in-frame clones and leaves some out. The sample consists of about 190,000 clones, over 70% of them appearing once. Input material: PBMCs. Receptor source: a woman aged 18-29 years in good health and CMV-seronegative. The CDR3 runs from the conserved cysteine through the conserved F or W. A D gene is named only where the DNA matches it firmly. Size is stated for part of the rows, as once, few or many counts, or as a class when the clone is expanded.

D gene,J gene,clone size,V gene,CDR3 protein,CDR3 DNA
TRBD1,TRBJ2-1,NA,TRBV19,CASSISGGEQFF,TGTGCCAGTAGTATCTCAGGGGGTGAGCAGTTCTTC
TRBD2,TRBJ2-1,few,TRBV19,CASSATSVRNEQFF,TGTGCCAGTAGTGCGACTAGCGTGAGAAATGAGCAGTTCTTC
TRBD1,TRBJ2-5,NA,TRBV15,CATSRDPLGTGGASGQTQYF,TGTGCCACCAGCAGAGATCCTCTTGGGACAGGGGGCGCGTCCGGGCAGACCCAGTACTTC
TRBD1,TRBJ1-3,NA,TRBV10-1,CASSKDRSGPNTIYF,TGCGCCAGCAGCAAGGACAGGTCGGGTCCGAACACCATATATTTT
TRBD1,TRBJ2-1,NA,TRBV19,CASSIRDRGGDEQFF,TGTGCCAGTAGTATACGGGACAGGGGCGGGGATGAGCAGTTCTTC
TRBD1,TRBJ2-7,NA,TRBV5-1,CASSSTQGRIGEQYF,TGCGCCAGCAGCTCAACACAGGGGCGAATAGGGGAGCAGTACTTC
TRBD2,TRBJ2-1,NA,TRBV4-2,CASSQLASGSDSSYNEQFF,TGTGCCAGCAGCCAATTAGCTAGCGGGAGTGATAGCTCCTACAATGAGCAGTTCTTC
TRBD1,TRBJ2-7,NA,TRBV19,CASSMLIPLQGASYEQYF,TGTGCCAGTAGTATGCTTATCCCCTTACAGGGGGCTTCTTACGAGCAGTACTTC
NA,TRBJ1-5,NA,TRBV9,CASSAVSNQPQHF,TGTGCCAGCAGCGCGGTTAGCAATCAGCCCCAGCATTTT
NA,TRBJ1-2,NA,TRBV13,CASSLEPGLNYGYTF,TGTGCCAGCAGCTTAGAACCGGGACTTAACTATGGCTACACCTTC
NA,TRBJ2-5,NA,TRBV12-5,CASGLSPGEETQYF,TGTGCTAGTGGTTTGTCCCCAGGGGAAGAGACCCAGTACTTC
NA,TRBJ1-4,NA,TRBV10-2,CASSEGGPSNEKLFF,TGCGCCAGCAGTGAAGGGGGACCCTCTAATGAAAAACTGTTTTTT
NA,TRBJ2-1,NA,TRBV14,CASSSFQGSSYNEQFF,TGTGCCAGCAGCTCTTTTCAGGGGAGCTCCTACAATGAGCAGTTCTTC
TRBD1,TRBJ2-5,few,TRBV7-2,CASSGSTGSHETQYF,TGTGCCAGCAGCGGATCGACAGGGTCCCACGAGACCCAGTACTTC
TRBD1,TRBJ1-1,NA,TRBV9,CASSVTGEGTEAFF,TGTGCCAGCAGCGTTACAGGGGAAGGCACTGAAGCTTTCTTT
TRBD1,TRBJ1-4,once,TRBV18,CASSQGQGAQEKLFF,TGTGCCAGCTCACAGGGACAGGGGGCACAAGAAAAACTGTTTTTT
NA,TRBJ2-7,NA,TRBV28,CASSLAGSFYEQYF,TGTGCCAGCAGTTTAGCGGGATCCTTCTACGAGCAGTACTTC
TRBD2,TRBJ2-3,NA,TRBV5-1,CASSHTSGDTDTQYF,TGCGCCAGCAGCCATACTAGCGGGGACACAGATACGCAGTATTTT
TRBD2,TRBJ2-1,NA,TRBV4-3,CASSQDTSGLYNEQFF,TGCGCCAGCAGCCAAGATACTAGCGGGCTCTACAATGAGCAGTTCTTC
TRBD1,TRBJ2-7,NA,TRBV6-1,CASSEAYGTGTAEQYF,TGTGCCAGCAGTGAAGCGTACGGGACAGGGACAGCCGAGCAGTACTTC
NA,TRBJ1-4,NA,TRBV19,CASSRDRTGGEKLFF,TGTGCCAGTAGTAGAGATCGAACCGGGGGGGAAAAACTGTTTTTT
NA,TRBJ2-1,NA,TRBV7-6,CASSLAGDNEQFF,TGTGCCAGCAGCTTAGCCGGGGACAATGAGCAGTTCTTC
NA,TRBJ1-3,NA,TRBV5-6,CASSSQGNTIYF,TGTGCCAGCAGCTCCCAGGGGAACACCATATATTTT
TRBD2,TRBJ2-2,NA,TRBV19,CASSGLAGGPFKTGELFF,TGTGCCAGTAGTGGACTAGCGGGAGGGCCTTTCAAGACCGGGGAGCTGTTTTTT
NA,TRBJ2-7,NA,TRBV5-1,CASSLTGSFYEQYF,TGCGCCAGCAGCTTGACAGGGTCCTTCTACGAGCAGTACTTC
TRBD1,TRBJ1-2,NA,TRBV18,CASSPTGLWGYTF,TGTGCCAGCTCACCGACAGGGTTATGGGGCTACACCTTC
TRBD1,TRBJ1-5,NA,TRBV6-5,CASSQGQGNQPQHF,TGTGCCAGCAGCCAAGGACAGGGCAATCAGCCCCAGCATTTT
TRBD1,TRBJ2-7,NA,TRBV30,CAWSAQGNEQYF,TGTGCCTGGAGTGCACAGGGGAACGAGCAGTACTTC
TRBD1,TRBJ2-7,NA,TRBV28,CASSTPDRATYEQYF,TGTGCCAGCAGTACCCCGGACAGGGCTACCTACGAGCAGTACTTC
TRBD1,TRBJ2-7,NA,TRBV13,CASSLAGGNSYEQYF,TGTGCCAGCAGCTTAGCAGGGGGTAACTCCTACGAGCAGTACTTC
TRBD2,TRBJ2-3,NA,TRBV30,CAWDLAGGPSDTQYF,TGTGCCTGGGACTTAGCGGGAGGGCCGTCAGATACGCAGTATTTT
NA,TRBJ1-5,few,TRBV18,CASSSGGASNQPQHF,TGTGCCAGCTCGTCCGGGGGGGCTAGCAATCAGCCCCAGCATTTT
NA,TRBJ1-1,NA,TRBV4-2,CASLAGPNTEAFF,TGTGCCAGTCTCGCGGGCCCGAACACTGAAGCTTTCTTT
NA,TRBJ2-2,once,TRBV4-1,CASSLSQGGSGELFF,TGCGCCAGCAGCCTCAGCCAAGGGGGATCCGGGGAGCTGTTTTTT
NA,TRBJ2-7,NA,TRBV7-6,CASSLDPGSEQYF,TGTGCCAGCAGCTTAGATCCGGGGAGCGAGCAGTACTTC
NA,TRBJ2-7,NA,TRBV29-1,CSVLTVTNYEQYF,TGCAGCGTCCTGACAGTTACCAACTACGAGCAGTACTTC
NA,TRBJ2-5,NA,TRBV5-6,CASSLATGRETQYF,TGTGCCAGCAGCTTGGCGACAGGCAGAGAGACCCAGTACTTC
NA,TRBJ1-3,NA,TRBV27,CASSYLPGGLSGNTIYF,TGTGCCAGCAGTTATCTACCCGGGGGGCTCTCTGGAAACACCATATATTTT
TRBD1,TRBJ2-1,NA,TRBV7-9,CSSSYRDRGPKTYNEQFF,TGTTCCAGCAGCTACCGGGACAGGGGCCCAAAAACCTACAATGAGCAGTTCTTC
TRBD2,TRBJ2-1,NA,TRBV10-1,CASSEFLAGGNEQFF,TGCGCCAGCAGTGAGTTCCTAGCGGGGGGGAATGAGCAGTTCTTC
TRBD2,TRBJ2-1,NA,TRBV6-1,CASSEASGTSPLNEQFF,TGTGCCAGCAGTGAAGCCTCCGGGACTAGTCCTCTGAATGAGCAGTTCTTC